The 5 T cell receptor beta chains presented below share a single source sample, sequenced in a study of STAT5B mutations in CD4+ large granular lymphocyte leukemia. Sequencing used immunoSEQ multiplex PCR; TCRdb keeps in-frame clones, though not all of them. The data contain approximately 30,000 clones, 81% of them singletons. Sequenced: CD4+ T cells from blood buffy coats. Receptors originate from a human donor in good health.

The sample holds a few counts of this clone. This chain connects TRBV19 to TRBJ1-1; no reliable D call. Germline V lookup: CDR1 LNHDA, CDR2 SQIVND (reference sequence). Trimming left V 3 bases short and J 1 base short, with 9 bases between. The CDR3 is 14 residues long. CDR3 sequence: CASSMIGANTEAFF. In DNA, the CDR3 is TGTGCCAGTAGTATGATCGGAGCGAACACTGAAGCTTTCTTT.

This clone has just one count. The chain joins TRBV7-2 to TRBJ1-6, with D possibly TRBD1 on 5 matching bases. Per germline, CDR1 SGHTA and CDR2 FQGNSA. The CDR3 is 14 residues long. V was shortened by 5 bases and J by 6 bases, with 11 bases between the two germline ends. The CDR3 DNA reads as TGTGCCAGCAGCGCCTCTGACAGTAATTCACCCCTCCACTTT. Protein sequence: CASSASDSNSPLHF.

About this clone: The sample carries other DNA sequences with the same CDR3. This chain uses TRBV10-3 with TRBJ1-2; TRBD1 matches 10 bases. The CDR3 contains 17 residues. Germline CDR1 ENHRY, CDR2 SYGVKD. V lost 6 bases and J lost 5; bases outside the gene matches: 15. The CDR3 DNA is TGTGCCATCAGGGCTGACTTGGGACAGGGGACCGCTTATGGCTACACCTTC. This sequence encodes CAIRADLGQGTAYGYTF.

The CDR3 is CASSRAKGAAINEKLFF. The CDR3 DNA reads TGTGCCAGCAGCCGAGCCAAGGGGGCCGCTATAAATGAAAAACTGTTTTTT. The chain couples TRBV27 to TRBJ1-4; 7 positions match TRBD1. The germline V gene has CDR1 MNHEY and CDR2 SMNVEV (reference sequence). The V gene end was trimmed by 6 bases and the J gene end by 5 bases; junction bases not matched to a gene: 15. The CDR3 is made up of 17 amino acids. Filled out from reference TRBV27 and TRBJ1-4, the complete variable domain reads EAQVTQNPRYLITVTGKKLTVTCSQNMNHEYMSWYRQDPGLGLRQIYYSMNVEVTDKGDVPEGYKVSRKEKRNFPLILESPSPNQTSLYFCASSRAKGAAINEKLFFGSGTQLSVL.

This clone was seen a single time. The chain's CDR3 is CASSLRDVRTEAFF. The CDR3 DNA follows: TGTGCCAGCAGCTTGAGGGACGTTCGAACTGAAGCTTTCTTT. This chain uses TRBV11-1 with TRBJ1-1; a possible D gene is TRBD1 (5 bases). Germline loops: CDR1 SGHAT, CDR2 FQDESV (reference sequence). V shed 3 bases and J shed 5 bases, with 13 bases lying between them. The CDR3 covers 14 residues.